Each of the 27 T cell receptor beta chains below was sequenced from the same sample in a study of PD-1 blockade in mismatch repair-deficient tumors. Repertoires were generated with immunoSEQ multiplex PCR, while TCRdb's copy carries only in-frame clones and drops some. This sample has fewer than 100,000 clones, with 81% found just once. The source material was peripheral blood, sampled 12 weeks after starting pembrolizumab. All receptors come from an adult with mismatch repair-deficient cancer.

The chain employs TRBV19 and TRBJ1-1; D gene uncertain. With 8 bases removed from V and 4 bases from J, the gap between germline ends came to 17 bases. CDR1 and CDR2 (germline): LNHDA, SQIVND (reference sequence). The CDR3 has 14 residues. The CDR3 loop is CASHALLAGTEAFF. The CDR3 DNA is TGTGCCAGTCACGCGTTGCTCGCAGGCACTGAAGCTTTCTTT.

The rearrangement uses TRBV9 and TRBJ2-3; D uncertain. From germline, CDR1 is SGDLS and CDR2 YYNGEE. This CDR3 has 10 residues. The V end was cut by 7 bases, the J end by 4 bases, with 4 bases between. The CDR3 DNA reads as TGTGCCAGCGGGGCAGATACGCAGTATTTT. Protein product: CASGADTQYF.

The rearrangement joins TRBV7-6 to TRBJ2-7; no clear D. The CDR3 covers 16 residues. V was clipped by 1 base and J by 1 base, with 14 bases between them. Germline values: CDR1 SGHVS, CDR2 FNYEAQ. The chain's CDR3 is CASSLVSNTLSYEQYF. CDR3 coding DNA: TGTGCCAGCAGCTTAGTTTCCAATACTCTTTCCTACGAGCAGTACTTC.

The chain links TRBV29-1 to TRBJ1-1; TRBD1 matches 11 bases. This CDR3 contains 12 residues. V trimming: 5 bases; J trimming: 12 bases; junction bases outside the gene matches: 8. Germline V CDR1 and CDR2: SQVTM, ANQGSEA. CDR3 sequence (DNA): TGCAGCGTTAAAGGACAGGGGGCGGAAACTTTCTTT. Protein product: CSVKGQGAETFF.

The DNA for the CDR3 is TGTGCCAGCAGCTTGGGGGCTAGGGGGCCGAACACCGGGGAGCTGTTTTTT. This sequence encodes CASSLGARGPNTGELFF. V usage is TRBV5-6 and J usage is TRBJ2-2; 7 bases line up with TRBD1. Germline assignment: CDR1 SGHDT and CDR2 YYEEEE. The CDR3 sequence is 17 residues long. V gave up 0 bases and J gave up 0 bases; unmatched junction bases: 5. The whole variable domain, remainder taken from reference TRBV5-6 and TRBJ2-2, is DAGVTQSPTHLIKTRGQQVTLRCSPKSGHDTVSWYQQALGQGPQFIFQYYEEEERQRGNFPDRFSGHQFPNYSSELNVNALLLGDSALYLCASSLGARGPNTGELFFGEGSRLTVL.

The V gene is TRBV11-1, the J gene TRBJ2-3; 12 nucleotides line up with TRBD2. Germline V gene lookup returns CDR1 SGHAT and CDR2 FQDESV (reference sequence). The CDR3 length is 18 residues. The V gene end was trimmed by 9 bases and the J gene end by 0 bases; junction bases not matched to a gene: 13. The CDR3 spells CASAGLAGGRSSTDTQYF. The CDR3 DNA is TGTGCCAGTGCGGGACTAGCGGGTGGCAGATCTAGCACAGATACGCAGTATTTT.

This clone was detected a few times. The rearrangement links TRBV21-1 to TRBJ2-5; the D call of TRBD1 is as the table states it, not checked on the DNA. TRBV21-1 corresponds to a pseudogene. This CDR3 comprises 15 residues. The CDR3 bases are TGTGCCAGCAGCAATATTGGGGGCGGAAAAGAGACCCAGTACTTC. Translating it yields CASSNIGGGKETQYF.

This chain uses TRBV5-4 with TRBJ2-5; 14 bases are a match to TRBD2. This CDR3 is built from 18 residues. Germline V gene sequence: CDR1 SGHNT, CDR2 YYREEE (reference sequence). With 5 bases clipped from V and 3 bases from J, the junction kept 12 bases outside the gene matches. The CDR3, as DNA: TGTGCCAGCAGTCCCGGGACTAGCGGGAGTAGAGGGGAAGAGACCCAGTACTTC. Amino acid sequence: CASSPGTSGSRGEETQYF.

V and J are TRBV14 and TRBJ2-7, with D perhaps TRBD2 (5 bases). Germline CDR1 and CDR2: SGHDN and FVKESK. This CDR3 contains 13 residues. V was clipped by 6 bases and J by 3 bases, with 12 bases between them. CDR3 region: CASSRTSGYEQYF. In DNA, the CDR3 is TGTGCCAGCAGTCGGACTTCCGGCTACGAGCAGTACTTC.

This chain connects TRBV30 to TRBJ2-3, with 7 bases lining up with TRBD1. The CDR3 length is 15 residues. The ends lost 4 bases at V and 2 bases at J; junction bases unmatched: 9. Looked up from germline, CDR1 is GTSNPN and CDR2 is SVGIG (reference sequence). The CDR3 here is CAWNQDRADTDTQYF. Here the CDR3 DNA reads TGTGCCTGGAACCAAGACAGGGCGGACACAGATACGCAGTATTTT.

This chain connects TRBV29-1 to TRBJ2-3; D unresolved. CDR3 length equals 12 residues. The V gene's germline CDR1 is SQVTM and CDR2 ANQGSEA. V was trimmed by 4 bases and J by 6 bases, leaving 11 bases between them. CDR3 loop: CSVGGYSDTQYF. In DNA, the CDR3 is TGCAGCGTTGGGGGTTATTCGGATACGCAGTATTTT.

With respect to this clone: One junction end disagrees with the germline gene, perhaps due to a read error. The chain links TRBV13 to TRBJ2-1, with 11 bases aligning to TRBD1. The CDR3 runs to 15 residues. Germline V gene sequence: CDR1 PRHDT, CDR2 FYEKMQ (reference sequence). This CDR3 reads CASSFGQGAYYEQFF. The CDR3 DNA follows: TGTGCCAGCAGCTTCGGACAGGGGGCCTACTATGAGCAGTTCTTC.

The gene calls are TRBV29-1 and TRBJ2-1; 9 bases agree with TRBD2. Germline V CDR1 and CDR2: SQVTM, ANQGSEA. The junction had 4 bases not matched to a gene; V was cut back by 6 bases and J by 4 bases. The CDR3 spans 13 residues. The CDR3 bases are TGCAGCGTGATAGCGGGAGTATACAATGAGCAGTTCTTC. It codes for CSVIAGVYNEQFF.

V is TRBV27 and J is TRBJ2-1, with D possibly being TRBD2 (6 bases). Germline values: CDR1 MNHEY, CDR2 SMNVEV (reference sequence). V shed 3 bases and J shed 8 bases, with 14 bases lying between them. The CDR3 has 14 residues. This CDR3 reads CASSLGNWGDEQFF. CDR3 nucleotide sequence: TGTGCCAGCAGTTTGGGGAACTGGGGGGATGAGCAGTTCTTC.

V gene TRBV9 combines with J gene TRBJ2-7; 8 bases align to TRBD2. Germline CDR1 and CDR2: SGDLS and YYNGEE. V trimming: 0 bases; J trimming: 4 bases; junction bases outside the gene matches: 12. CDR3 length: 17 amino acids. CDR3 residues: CASSVEDPQRELYEQYF. The CDR3 coding sequence is TGTGCCAGCAGCGTAGAAGATCCCCAGCGGGAGTTGTACGAGCAGTACTTC.

This clone was found once. The chain couples TRBV4-3 to TRBJ2-2, with 11 bases fitting TRBD2. Germline trimming cut 2 bases from V and 1 base from J; bases unmatched to any gene: 0. This CDR3 is 16 amino acids long. CDR1 and CDR2 (germline): LGHNA, YSLEER. In DNA, the CDR3 is TGCGCCAGCAGCCAACTAGCGGGAGGGAACACCGGGGAGCTGTTTTTT. This translates into CASSQLAGGNTGELFF.

The V gene is TRBV2, the J gene TRBJ1-5, with TRBD1 matching over 7 bases. Germline CDR1 and CDR2: SNHLY and FYNNEI. V was pared by 10 bases and J by 2 bases, with 8 bases of the junction left unmatched. The CDR3 totals 14 residues. Written as DNA, the CDR3 is TGTGCCACCGGCTCCGGGACAGGCAATCAGCCCCAGCATTTT. It codes for CATGSGTGNQPQHF. Together with reference TRBV2 and TRBJ1-5, the CDR3 gives the full variable domain: EPEVTQTPSHQVTQMGQEVILRCVPISNHLYFYWYRQILGQKVEFLVSFYNNEISEKSEIFDDQFSVERPDGSNFTLKIRSTKLEDSAMYFCATGSGTGNQPQHFGDGTRLSIL.

The CDR3 region has the DNA TGCAGCGTTGAAGAACCCAGGCACACTGAAGCTTTCTTT. Translation: CSVEEPRHTEAFF. The rearrangement joins TRBV29-1 to TRBJ1-1; D gene uncertain. CDR1 is SQVTM, CDR2 ANQGSEA, per germline. V shed 0 bases and J shed 3 bases, with 8 bases lying between them. The length of the CDR3 is 13 residues.

The rearrangement joins TRBV7-2 to TRBJ2-1; 9 nucleotides line up with TRBD1. The junction had 3 bases not matched to a gene; V was cut back by 0 bases and J by 0 bases. The CDR3 runs to 17 residues. Germline V gene sequence: CDR1 SGHTA, CDR2 FQGNSA. The CDR3 DNA reads as TGTGCCAGCAGCTTAGCGCCGACAGGGGGCTCCTACAATGAGCAGTTCTTC. Translation: CASSLAPTGGSYNEQFF.

J is TRBJ2-2 and V is TRBV5-1; D possibly corresponds to TRBD1 (5 bases). Trimming cost V 5 bases and J 6 bases, with 20 bases left between them. CDR3 length: 16 residues. Per germline, CDR1 SGHRS and CDR2 YFSETQ. Written as DNA, the CDR3 is TGCGCCAGCAGGTCCCTGGGGCAGGGCGTTGCCGGGGAGCTGTTTTTT. This gives the protein CASRSLGQGVAGELFF.

CDR3 bases: TGTGCCTGGAGTCTTGCAGCGCAAGAGACCCAGTACTTC. This sequence encodes CAWSLAAQETQYF. The chain combines TRBV30 with TRBJ2-5; D is unresolved. CDR3 size: 13 residues. V dropped 2 bases and J dropped 2 bases, with 9 bases sitting between them. From germline, CDR1 is GTSNPN and CDR2 SVGIG (reference sequence).

V is TRBV5-5 and J is TRBJ1-5; 10 nucleotides line up with TRBD1. Per germline, CDR1 SGHKS and CDR2 YYEKEE (reference sequence). Germline trimming cut 0 bases from V and 1 base from J; bases unmatched to any gene: 1. There are 16 residues in the CDR3. The DNA for the CDR3 is TGTGCCAGCAGCTTGGAGGGACAGGGGAGCAATCAGCCCCAGCATTTT. Amino acid sequence: CASSLEGQGSNQPQHF.

The V gene is TRBV9, the J gene TRBJ2-1, with 9 positions matching TRBD2. The ends lost 3 bases at V and 4 bases at J; junction bases unmatched: 8. This CDR3 region has 16 residues. Germline assignment: CDR1 SGDLS and CDR2 YYNGEE. This CDR3 reads CASSAHSGSGYNEQFF. CDR3 sequence (DNA): TGTGCCAGCAGCGCACATAGCGGGAGCGGTTACAATGAGCAGTTCTTC. Supplemented by reference TRBV9 and TRBJ2-1, the full variable domain reads DSGVTQTPKHLITATGQRVTLRCSPRSGDLSVYWYQQSLDQGLQFLIQYYNGEERAKGNILERFSAQQFPDLHSELNLSSLELGDSALYFCASSAHSGSGYNEQFFGPGTRLTVL.

This clone was detected only once. V usage is TRBV6-5 and J usage is TRBJ1-5; 7 bases fit TRBD1. V shed 0 bases, J shed 7 bases, and the junction held 6 bases outside the gene matches. The CDR3 is 15 residues long. The germline V gene encodes CDR1 MNHEY and CDR2 SVGAGI. The CDR3 is CASSYSGQGGQPQHF. The DNA for the CDR3 is TGTGCCAGCAGTTACTCGGGGCAGGGGGGGCAGCCCCAGCATTTT.

J is TRBJ1-3 and V is TRBV4-1, with 7 bases that match TRBD1. Per germline, CDR1 MGHRA and CDR2 YSYEKL. The CDR3 has 17 amino acids. Losses at the gene ends were 3 bases for V and 4 bases for J; bases not matched to a gene: 12. The CDR3 DNA reads TGCGCCAGCAGCCATCCTCCCGGGACAGCGGAGGGAAACACCATATATTTT. Its translation: CASSHPPGTAEGNTIYF.

J is TRBJ1-1 and V is TRBV6-5; no reliable D call. Germline CDR1 and CDR2: MNHEY and SVGAGI. This CDR3 is 12 amino acids long. The V and J ends lost 4 bases and 2 bases respectively, with 5 bases between them. CDR3: CASSSENTEAFF. CDR3 nucleotides: TGTGCCAGCAGTTCCGAAAACACTGAAGCTTTCTTT.

The rearrangement uses TRBV5-1 and TRBJ2-3, with D uncertain. Trimming removed 0 bases at V and 2 bases at J, with 10 bases between. The CDR3 runs 15 residues. Germline values: CDR1 SGHRS, CDR2 YFSETQ. The CDR3, as DNA: TGCGCCAGCAGCTTGGCCAAAGTAATCACAGATACGCAGTATTTT. It is translated as CASSLAKVITDTQYF. Full variable domain (rest looked up from reference TRBV5-1 and TRBJ2-3): KAGVTQTPRYLIKTRGQQVTLSCSPISGHRSVSWYQQTPGQGLQFLFEYFSETQRNKGNFPGRFSGRQFSNSRSEMNVSTLELGDSALYLCASSLAKVITDTQYFGPGTRLTVL.